This entry lists 20 T cell receptor beta chains sequenced from one sample in a study of human T cells and chemical hapten exposure. TCRdb recomputed calls from the RACE reads with MiXCR, one row per CDR3 protein. The profile shows 180,000 or so distinct CDR3 sequences, around 30% of them singletons. The time point denotes: pre-sensitization, week 0. Noted treatment: therapeutic diphenylcyclopropenone sensitization with weekly scalp DPC. The sequences come from whole blood, collected in connection with sensitization to the hapten diphenylcyclopropenone (DPC). The source is a woman younger than 45 with alopecia areata. Some clones in this sample may be carry-over from other donors' samples.

The V call is TRBV7-2, the J call TRBJ1-1; no clear D. V was cut by 2 bases and J by 4 bases, with 11 bases left in between. The CDR3 totals 14 residues. The germline V gene encodes CDR1 SGHTA and CDR2 FQGNSA. The CDR3 is CASSLSVQSTEAFF. CDR3 DNA sequence: TGTGCCAGCAGCTTAAGCGTGCAATCCACTGAAGCTTTCTTT.

This clonotype showed up just a few times. The chain employs TRBV9 and TRBJ1-6; D is possibly TRBD1 (5 bases). Germline lookup yields CDR1 SGDLS and CDR2 YYNGEE. V was cut by 1 base and J by 8 bases, with 16 bases left in between. The CDR3 consists of 16 residues. CDR3 in amino acids: CASSVWGDDIDSPLHF. DNA for the CDR3: TGTGCCAGCAGCGTATGGGGCGACGATATCGATTCACCCCTCCACTTT.

V gene TRBV4-2 combines with J gene TRBJ2-2; 15 bases line up with TRBD2. J gave up 4 bases and V 3 bases, and 0 bases lay outside the gene matches. The CDR3 extends over 16 amino acids. Germline V gene lookup returns CDR1 LGHNA and CDR2 YNFKEQ. Written as DNA, the CDR3 is TGTGCCAGCAGCCAGGGACTAGCGGGGGGCACCGGGGAGCTGTTTTTT. This sequence encodes CASSQGLAGGTGELFF.

The rearrangement links TRBV11-2 to TRBJ2-1; D is possibly TRBD2 (6 bases). CDR1 is SGHAT, CDR2 FQNNGV, per germline. V gave up 5 bases and J gave up 0 bases, with 11 bases separating them. The CDR3 spans 15 residues. The CDR3 sequence: CASSQVGGSYNEQFF. For the CDR3, the DNA is TGTGCCAGCAGCCAGGTGGGGGGCTCCTACAATGAGCAGTTCTTC.

This clonotype was detected a few times. As DNA, the CDR3 is TGCAGCGTTGAAATGTTGGAGAACACTGAAGCTTTCTTT. Translation: CSVEMLENTEAFF. The V gene is TRBV29-1, the J gene TRBJ1-1; D gene ambiguous. The ends were cut back, 2 bases at V and 1 base at J, with 8 bases in the middle. The CDR3 contains 13 residues. Germline CDR1 reads SQVTM; CDR2 reads ANQGSEA. Complete variable domain (other parts from reference TRBV29-1 and TRBJ1-1): SAVISQKPSRDICQRGTSLTIQCQVDSQVTMMFWYRQQPGQSLTLIATANQGSEATYESGFVIDKFPISRPNLTFSTLTVSNMSPEDSSIYLCSVEMLENTEAFFGQGTRLTVV.

This clonotype was counted a few times. This chain uses TRBV20-1 with TRBJ1-5; the D is unclear. V was trimmed by 3 bases and J by 7 bases, leaving 13 bases between them. Germline CDR1 reads DFQATT; CDR2 reads SNEGSKA (reference sequence). There are 13 residues in the CDR3. The CDR3 DNA reads TGCAGTGCTAGCCCGGGCGGGCTCCAGCCCCAGCATTTT. Translated, it gives CSASPGGLQPQHF.

This chain connects TRBV11-3 to TRBJ1-1; weak D call: TRBD1 (5 bases). Per germline, CDR1 SGHNT and CDR2 YENEEA. The CDR3 spans 17 residues. Deletions cut 1 base from V and 5 bases from J, with 20 bases between. CDR3 residues: CASSLVGLPDSGTEAFF. The CDR3 bases are TGTGCCAGCAGCTTAGTGGGGCTTCCCGACAGCGGAACTGAAGCTTTCTTT.

This clonotype appeared once. The V and J genes are TRBV6-6 and TRBJ1-6; TRBD1 matches at 7 bases. The germline CDR1 and CDR2 sequences are MNHNY and SVGAGI (reference sequence). V gave up 7 bases and J gave up 7 bases; unmatched junction bases: 4. This CDR3 is built from 13 residues. This CDR3 is CASKQGGNSPLHF. Here the CDR3 DNA reads TGTGCCAGCAAGCAGGGGGGGAATTCACCCCTCCACTTT.

The chain is built from TRBV4-2 and TRBJ2-3; D is perhaps TRBD1 (6 bases). V lost 4 bases, J lost 6 bases, and 11 bases lay in between. This CDR3 spans 13 amino acids. CDR1 is LGHNA and CDR2 is YNFKEQ in the germline V gene. CDR3 coding DNA: TGTGCCAGCAGCCCCAGCAGGGGCGATACGCAGTATTTT. This gives the protein CASSPSRGDTQYF.

The chain has TRBV13 and TRBJ2-7, with 8 bases fitting TRBD1. Germline assignment: CDR1 PRHDT and CDR2 FYEKMQ (reference sequence). CDR3 length equals 13 residues. The trim removed 4 bases at V and 3 bases at J, leaving 2 bases unmatched. For the CDR3, the DNA is TGTGCCAGCAGCTACGGACAGGGCTACGAGCAGTACTTC. Its protein product is CASSYGQGYEQYF.

This clonotype was picked up a small number of times. The chain joins TRBV7-2 to TRBJ1-5; a weak D match, TRBD1 (5 bases). The CDR3 runs 15 residues. V was clipped by 1 base and J by 3 bases, with 10 bases between them. Germline CDR1 and CDR2: SGHTA and FQGNSA. The CDR3 loop is CASSLGGSVNQPQHF. In DNA, the CDR3 is TGTGCCAGCAGCTTAGGGGGGAGCGTCAATCAGCCCCAGCATTTT.

The J gene is TRBJ2-1, the V gene TRBV9; D may be TRBD2 (6 bases). The CDR3 runs 15 residues. CDR1 SGDLS and CDR2 YYNGEE come from the germline V gene. V dropped 5 bases and J dropped 7 bases, with 19 bases sitting between them. CDR3 sequence reads: CASRAADYPGNEQFF. CDR3 DNA: TGTGCCAGCAGGGCCGCGGACTACCCCGGGAATGAGCAGTTCTTC.

In this sample, this clonotype turned up a few times. This sequence joins TRBV20-1 and TRBJ2-1, with a possible D match to TRBD2 (5 bases). CDR3 length: 11 amino acids. The germline V gene has CDR1 DFQATT and CDR2 SNEGSKA (reference sequence). V lost 3 bases to trimming and J lost 12 bases, with 12 bases between them. The CDR3 DNA reads TGCAGTGCTAGGTGGAGGTCGACGCAGTTCTTC. Amino acid sequence: CSARWRSTQFF.

This clonotype was detected only a few times. V is TRBV5-1 and J is TRBJ2-5; 9 bases are a match to TRBD1. CDR3 length equals 14 residues. Germline loops: CDR1 SGHRS, CDR2 YFSETQ. The junction had 3 bases not matched to a gene; V was cut back by 2 bases and J by 4 bases. CDR3 DNA: TGCGCCAGCAGCTTCGACAGGGGGGCAGAGACCCAGTACTTC. Translated, it gives CASSFDRGAETQYF. The full variable domain, with the rest looked up from reference TRBV5-1 and TRBJ2-5, is KAGVTQTPRYLIKTRGQQVTLSCSPISGHRSVSWYQQTPGQGLQFLFEYFSETQRNKGNFPGRFSGRQFSNSRSEMNVSTLELGDSALYLCASSFDRGAETQYFGPGTRLLVL.

This chain uses TRBV3-1 with TRBJ1-4; D remains ambiguous. Trimming stripped 8 bases from V and 10 bases from J, with 17 bases between. Germline loops: CDR1 LGHDT, CDR2 YNNKEL (reference sequence). The CDR3 runs to 13 residues. For the CDR3, the DNA is TGTGCCAGCTTAGACCGTTTCACGAGAAAACTGTTTTTT. Translating it yields CASLDRFTRKLFF.

The chain joins TRBV27 to TRBJ1-6; D uncertain. With 5 bases removed from V and 3 bases from J, the gap between germline ends came to 11 bases. This CDR3 spans 15 amino acids. Germline values: CDR1 MNHEY, CDR2 SMNVEV (reference sequence). CDR3 loop: CASSTGSFYNSPLHF. CDR3 DNA sequence: TGTGCCAGCAGTACCGGGTCCTTCTATAATTCACCCCTCCACTTT.

V and J are TRBV20-1 and TRBJ2-1, with 15 nucleotides matching TRBD2. CDR3 size: 15 residues. V shed 1 base, J shed 7 bases, and the junction held 2 bases outside the gene matches. CDR1 is DFQATT and CDR2 is SNEGSKA in the germline V gene (reference sequence). CDR3: CSARAGTSGRNEQFF. CDR3 DNA: TGCAGTGCTAGAGCCGGGACTAGCGGGAGGAATGAGCAGTTCTTC.

V gene TRBV20-1 combines with J gene TRBJ2-2; D remains ambiguous. With 2 bases removed from V and 4 bases from J, the gap between germline ends came to 8 bases. This CDR3 comprises 13 residues. CDR1 is DFQATT and CDR2 is SNEGSKA in the germline V gene (reference sequence). Here the CDR3 DNA reads TGCAGTGCTAGATCGTGGGGCACCGGGGAGCTGTTTTTT. Its protein is CSARSWGTGELFF.

The chain has TRBV7-9 and TRBJ2-3, with D uncertain. Germline V gene data show CDR1 as SEHNR and CDR2 as FQNEAQ (reference sequence). Trimming took 7 bases from V and 4 from J, leaving 12 bases between them. This CDR3 region has 13 residues. The CDR3 sequence: CASTLDLADTQYF. The CDR3 DNA is TGTGCCAGCACCCTAGACCTGGCAGATACGCAGTATTTT.

The chain carries TRBV7-2 and TRBJ2-5; D is undetermined. CDR3 length equals 15 residues. The ends were cut back, 3 bases at V and 1 base at J, with 12 bases in the middle. Germline CDR1 SGHTA, CDR2 FQGNSA. For the CDR3, the DNA is TGTGCCAGCAGCTTCCAGGTACATCGCCAAGAGACCCAGTACTTC. It yields the protein CASSFQVHRQETQYF.